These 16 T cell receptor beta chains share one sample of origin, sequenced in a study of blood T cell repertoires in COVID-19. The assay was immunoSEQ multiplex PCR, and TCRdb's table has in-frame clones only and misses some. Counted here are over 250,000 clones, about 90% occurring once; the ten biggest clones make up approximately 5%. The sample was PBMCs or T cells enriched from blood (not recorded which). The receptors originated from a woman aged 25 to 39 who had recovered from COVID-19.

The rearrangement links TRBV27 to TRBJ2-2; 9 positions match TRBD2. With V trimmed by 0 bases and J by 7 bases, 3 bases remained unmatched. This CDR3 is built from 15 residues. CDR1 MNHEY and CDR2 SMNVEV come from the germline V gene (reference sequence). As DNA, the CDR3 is TGTGCCAGCAGTTTATCGCGGGGGGGTATCGGGGAGCTGTTTTTT. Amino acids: CASSLSRGGIGELFF.

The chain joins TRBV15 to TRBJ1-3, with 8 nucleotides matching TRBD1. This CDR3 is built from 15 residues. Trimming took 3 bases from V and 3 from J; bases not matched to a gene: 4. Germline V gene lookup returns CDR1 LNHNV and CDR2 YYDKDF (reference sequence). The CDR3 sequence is CATSRDRADGNTIYF. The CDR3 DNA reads TGTGCCACCAGCAGGGACAGGGCGGATGGAAACACCATATATTTT.

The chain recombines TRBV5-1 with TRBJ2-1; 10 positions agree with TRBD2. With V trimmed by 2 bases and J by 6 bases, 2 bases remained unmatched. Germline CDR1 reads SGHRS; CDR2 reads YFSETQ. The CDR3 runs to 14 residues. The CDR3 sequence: CASSLAGGLNEQFF. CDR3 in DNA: TGCGCCAGCAGCTTAGCGGGGGGGCTCAATGAGCAGTTCTTC. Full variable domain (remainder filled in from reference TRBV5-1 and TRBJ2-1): KAGVTQTPRYLIKTRGQQVTLSCSPISGHRSVSWYQQTPGQGLQFLFEYFSETQRNKGNFPGRFSGRQFSNSRSEMNVSTLELGDSALYLCASSLAGGLNEQFFGPGTRLTVL.

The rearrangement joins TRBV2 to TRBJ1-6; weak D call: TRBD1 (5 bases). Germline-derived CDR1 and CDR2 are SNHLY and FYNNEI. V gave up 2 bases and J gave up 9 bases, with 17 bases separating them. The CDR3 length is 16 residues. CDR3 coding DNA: TGTGCCAGCAGTGAAAGGGGCCCCAAGTTGGGTTCACCCCTCCACTTT. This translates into CASSERGPKLGSPLHF.

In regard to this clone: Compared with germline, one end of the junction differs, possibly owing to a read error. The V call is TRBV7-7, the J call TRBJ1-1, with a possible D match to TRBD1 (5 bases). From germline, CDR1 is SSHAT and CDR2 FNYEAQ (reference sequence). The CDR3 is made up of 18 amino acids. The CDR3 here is CASSLALTGREEGTEAFF. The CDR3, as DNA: TGTGCTAGCAGCTTAGCGCTGACGGGCAGGGAGGAGGGCACTGAAGCTTTCTTT.

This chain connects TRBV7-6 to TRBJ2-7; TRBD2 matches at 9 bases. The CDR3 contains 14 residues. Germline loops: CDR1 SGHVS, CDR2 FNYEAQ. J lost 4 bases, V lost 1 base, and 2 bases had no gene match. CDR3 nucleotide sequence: TGTGCCAGCAGCTTAGTGACTAGCGGATACGAGCAGTACTTC. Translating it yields CASSLVTSGYEQYF.

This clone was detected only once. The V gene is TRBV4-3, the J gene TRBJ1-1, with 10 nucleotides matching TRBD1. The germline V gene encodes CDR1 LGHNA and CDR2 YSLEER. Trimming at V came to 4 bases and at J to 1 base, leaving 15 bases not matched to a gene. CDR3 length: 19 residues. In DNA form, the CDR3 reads TGCGCCAGCAGCCCACTGATAGCCCCGGGACAGGGGACGAACACTGAAGCTTTCTTT. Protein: CASSPLIAPGQGTNTEAFF.

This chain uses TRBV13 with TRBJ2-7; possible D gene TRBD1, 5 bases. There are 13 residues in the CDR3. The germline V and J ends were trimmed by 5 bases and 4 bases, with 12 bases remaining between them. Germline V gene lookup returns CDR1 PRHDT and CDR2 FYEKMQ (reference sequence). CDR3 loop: CASSQGQPYEQYF. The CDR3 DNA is TGTGCCAGCAGCCAGGGTCAACCTTACGAGCAGTACTTC.

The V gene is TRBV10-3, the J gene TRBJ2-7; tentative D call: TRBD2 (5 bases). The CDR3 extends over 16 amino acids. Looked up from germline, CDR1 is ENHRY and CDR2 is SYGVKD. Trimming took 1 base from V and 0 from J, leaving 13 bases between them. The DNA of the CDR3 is TGTGCCATCAGTGAGTTAGGCGGGTCCGTCTCCTACGAGCAGTACTTC. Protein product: CAISELGGSVSYEQYF.

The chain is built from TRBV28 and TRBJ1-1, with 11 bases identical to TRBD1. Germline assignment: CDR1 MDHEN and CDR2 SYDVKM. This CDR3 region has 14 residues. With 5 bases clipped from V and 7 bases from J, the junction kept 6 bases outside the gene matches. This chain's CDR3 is CASSMGQGEDEAFF. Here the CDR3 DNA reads TGTGCCAGCAGTATGGGACAGGGGGAAGATGAAGCTTTCTTT. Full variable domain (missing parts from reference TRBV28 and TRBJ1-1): DVKVTQSSRYLVKRTGEKVFLECVQDMDHENMFWYRQDPGLGLRLIYFSYDVKMKEKGDIPEGYSVSREKKERFSLILESASTNQTSMYLCASSMGQGEDEAFFGQGTRLTVV.

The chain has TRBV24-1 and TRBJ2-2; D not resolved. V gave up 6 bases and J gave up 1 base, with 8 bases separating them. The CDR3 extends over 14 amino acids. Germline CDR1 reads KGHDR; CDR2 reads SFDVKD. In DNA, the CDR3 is TGTGCCACCAGTTCTCGCGTGAACACCGGGGAGCTGTTTTTT. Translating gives CATSSRVNTGELFF.

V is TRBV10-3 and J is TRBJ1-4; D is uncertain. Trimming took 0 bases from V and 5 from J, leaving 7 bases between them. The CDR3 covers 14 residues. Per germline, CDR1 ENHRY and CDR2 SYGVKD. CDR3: CAISESTENEKLFF. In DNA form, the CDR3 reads TGTGCCATCAGTGAGTCGACGGAGAATGAAAAACTGTTTTTT.

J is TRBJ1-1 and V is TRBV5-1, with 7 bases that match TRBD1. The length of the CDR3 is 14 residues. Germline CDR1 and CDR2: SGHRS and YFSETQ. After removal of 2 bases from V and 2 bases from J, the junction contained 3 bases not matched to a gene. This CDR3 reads CASSFGTANTEAFF. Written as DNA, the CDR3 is TGCGCCAGCAGCTTCGGGACAGCCAACACTGAAGCTTTCTTT. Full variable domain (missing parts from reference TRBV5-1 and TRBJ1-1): KAGVTQTPRYLIKTRGQQVTLSCSPISGHRSVSWYQQTPGQGLQFLFEYFSETQRNKGNFPGRFSGRQFSNSRSEMNVSTLELGDSALYLCASSFGTANTEAFFGQGTRLTVV.

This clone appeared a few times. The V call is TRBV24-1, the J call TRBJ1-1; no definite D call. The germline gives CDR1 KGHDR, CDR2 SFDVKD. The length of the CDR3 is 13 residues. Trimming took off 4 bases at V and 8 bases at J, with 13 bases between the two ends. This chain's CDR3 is CATSEAGGIEAFF. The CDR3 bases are TGTGCCACCAGTGAAGCGGGAGGGATAGAAGCTTTCTTT.

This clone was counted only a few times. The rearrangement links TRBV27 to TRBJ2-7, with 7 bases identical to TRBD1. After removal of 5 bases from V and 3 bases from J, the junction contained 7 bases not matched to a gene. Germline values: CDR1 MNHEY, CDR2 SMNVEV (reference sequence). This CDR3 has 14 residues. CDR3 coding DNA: TGTGCCAGCAGTCCCGACAGGGTTATCTACGAGCAGTACTTC. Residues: CASSPDRVIYEQYF.

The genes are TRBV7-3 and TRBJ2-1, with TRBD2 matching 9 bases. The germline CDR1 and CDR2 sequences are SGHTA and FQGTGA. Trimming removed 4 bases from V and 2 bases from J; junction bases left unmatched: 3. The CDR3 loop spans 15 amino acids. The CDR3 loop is CASSWGLAPYNEQFF. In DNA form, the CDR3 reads TGTGCCAGCAGCTGGGGACTAGCACCCTACAATGAGCAGTTCTTC. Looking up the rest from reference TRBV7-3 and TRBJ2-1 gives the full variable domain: GAGVSQTPSNKVTEKGKYVELRCDPISGHTALYWYRQSLGQGPEFLIYFQGTGAADDSGLPNDRFFAVRPEGSVSTLKIQRTERGDSAVYLCASSWGLAPYNEQFFGPGTRLTVL.